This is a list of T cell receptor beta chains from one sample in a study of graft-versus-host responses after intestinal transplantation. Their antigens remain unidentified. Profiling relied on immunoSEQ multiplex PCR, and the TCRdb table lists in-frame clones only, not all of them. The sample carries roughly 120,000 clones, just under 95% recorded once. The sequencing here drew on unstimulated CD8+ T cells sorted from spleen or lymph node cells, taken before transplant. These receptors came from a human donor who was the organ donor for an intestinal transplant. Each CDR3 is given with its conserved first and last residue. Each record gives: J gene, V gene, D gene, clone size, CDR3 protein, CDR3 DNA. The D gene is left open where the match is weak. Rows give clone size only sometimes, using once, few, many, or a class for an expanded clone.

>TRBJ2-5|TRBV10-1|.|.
CASSGAGREETQYF
TGCGCCAGCAGTGGGGCCGGCAGGGAAGAGACCCAGTACTTC
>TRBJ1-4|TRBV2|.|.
CASRDQGNDEKLFF
TGTGCCAGCAGGGATCAGGGGAACGATGAAAAACTGTTTTTT
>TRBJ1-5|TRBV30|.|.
CAWSVGDQPQHF
TGTGCCTGGAGTGTAGGGGATCAGCCCCAGCATTTT
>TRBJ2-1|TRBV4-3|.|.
CASSQDSRINEQFF
TGCGCCAGCAGCCAAGATTCTAGAATCAATGAGCAGTTCTTC
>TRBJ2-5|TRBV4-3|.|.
CASSQVDSSETQYF
TGCGCCAGCAGCCAAGTTGACAGTTCGGAGACCCAGTACTTC
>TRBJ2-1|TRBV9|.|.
CASSVGWAGVGYNEQFF
TGTGCCAGCAGCGTAGGGTGGGCAGGGGTGGGCTACAATGAGCAGTTCTTC
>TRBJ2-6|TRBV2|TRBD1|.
CASSEPGTGDSGANVLTF
TGTGCCAGCAGTGAGCCCGGGACAGGGGACTCTGGGGCCAACGTCCTGACTTTC
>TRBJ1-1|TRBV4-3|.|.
CASSHTPHTGLHEAFF
TGCGCCAGCAGCCACACACCCCACACAGGGCTTCATGAAGCTTTCTTT
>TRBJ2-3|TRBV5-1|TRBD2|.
CASSQIAGGRTDTQYF
TGCGCCAGCAGCCAGATAGCGGGAGGCCGCACAGATACGCAGTATTTT
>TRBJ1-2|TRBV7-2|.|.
CASSSSSF
TGTGCCAGCAGCTCGTCCTCCTTC
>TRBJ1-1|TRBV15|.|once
CAVRRVGGTEAFF
TGTGCCGTCCGAAGAGTTGGGGGGACTGAAGCTTTCTTT
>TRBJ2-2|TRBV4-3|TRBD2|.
CASSQDFGGAGELFF
TGCGCCAGCAGCCAAGATTTTGGGGGGGCCGGGGAGCTGTTTTTT
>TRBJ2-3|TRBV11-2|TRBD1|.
CASSLELAGGLTDTQYF
TGTGCCAGCAGCTTAGAATTGGCAGGGGGCCTCACAGATACGCAGTATTTT
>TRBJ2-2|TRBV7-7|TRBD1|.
CASSLRQGSTTGELFF
TGTGCTAGCAGCCTCAGACAGGGGAGTACCACCGGGGAGCTGTTTTTT
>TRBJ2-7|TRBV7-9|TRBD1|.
CASSLVQGAIEQYF
TGTGCCAGCAGCTTAGTCCAGGGGGCCATCGAGCAGTACTTC
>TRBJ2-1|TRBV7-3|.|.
CASSLEVSSYNEQFF
TGTGCCAGCAGCTTAGAGGTTTCCTCCTACAATGAGCAGTTCTTC
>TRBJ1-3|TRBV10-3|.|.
CAISIQGSGNTIYF
TGTGCCATCAGTATACAGGGCTCTGGAAACACCATATATTTT
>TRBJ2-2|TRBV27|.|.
CASSPYLTGELFF
TGTGCCAGCAGTCCATATTTAACCGGGGAGCTGTTTTTT
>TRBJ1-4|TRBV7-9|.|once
CASSLDQGTGHEKLFF
TGTGCCAGCAGCTTAGACCAGGGGACGGGGCATGAAAAACTGTTTTTT
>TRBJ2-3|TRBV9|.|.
CASSTNTDTQYF
TGTGCCAGCAGCACGAACACAGATACGCAGTATTTT
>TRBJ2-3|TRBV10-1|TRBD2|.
CASSNQTSGTTMGDTQYF
TGCGCCAGCAGTAACCAGACTAGCGGGACAACAATGGGAGATACGCAGTATTTT
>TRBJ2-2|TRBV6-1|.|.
CAGENTGELFF
TGTGCCGGGGAGAACACCGGGGAGCTGTTTTTT
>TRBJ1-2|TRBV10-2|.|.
CASRAATWLEGYTF
TGCGCCAGCAGGGCGGCGACATGGCTTGAAGGCTACACCTTC
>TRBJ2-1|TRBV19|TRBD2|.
CASSIAGTSGRYEQFF
TGTGCCAGTAGTATCGCCGGGACTAGCGGGAGGTATGAGCAGTTCTTC
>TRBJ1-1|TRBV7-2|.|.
CASSLELSSNTEAFF
TGTGCCAGCAGCTTAGAGCTGAGCAGTAACACTGAAGCTTTCTTT
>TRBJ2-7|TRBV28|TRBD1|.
CASSDRGTAYEQYF
TGTGCCAGCAGCGACAGGGGAACCGCCTACGAGCAGTACTTC
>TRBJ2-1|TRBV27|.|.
CASSLSGPGNEQFF
TGTGCCAGCAGCTTGTCCGGACCCGGCAATGAGCAGTTCTTC
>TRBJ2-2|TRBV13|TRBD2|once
CASSPRTSGGTSNTGELFF
TGTGCCAGCAGCCCCCGGACTAGCGGAGGAACTTCGAACACCGGGGAGCTGTTTTTT
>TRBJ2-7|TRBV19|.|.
CASSMTHSYEQYF
TGTGCCAGTAGTATGACACATTCCTACGAGCAGTACTTC
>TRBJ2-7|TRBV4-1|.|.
CASSHGGGLPRSEQYF
TGCGCCAGCAGCCATGGGGGGGGCCTTCCCCGGTCGGAGCAGTACTTC
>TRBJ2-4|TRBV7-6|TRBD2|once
CASSAIWASGTKNIQYF
TGTGCCAGCAGCGCGATTTGGGCTAGCGGGACAAAAAACATTCAGTACTTC
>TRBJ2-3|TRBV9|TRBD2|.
CASSVGTSGMWSDTQYF
TGTGCCAGCAGCGTAGGGACTAGCGGGATGTGGTCAGATACGCAGTATTTT
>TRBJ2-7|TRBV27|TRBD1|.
CASSPRQGDYEQYF
TGTGCCAGCAGTCCCCGACAGGGAGATTACGAGCAGTACTTC
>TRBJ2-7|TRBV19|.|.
CASSMGASGGSEQYF
TGTGCCAGTAGTATGGGGGCTAGCGGCGGGAGTGAGCAGTACTTC
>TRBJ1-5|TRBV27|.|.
CASRCNCIPSNQPQHF
TGTGCCAGCAGATGTAATTGTATTCCTAGCAATCAGCCCCAGCATTTT
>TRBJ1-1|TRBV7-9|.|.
CASSLGGEAFF
TGTGCCAGCAGCTTAGGAGGGGAAGCTTTCTTT
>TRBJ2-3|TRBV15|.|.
CATSNMPGTDTQYF
TGTGCCACCAGCAACATGCCAGGCACAGATACGCAGTATTTT
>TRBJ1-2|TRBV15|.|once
CATSRVDRTYGYTF
TGTGCCACCAGCAGAGTTGACAGGACCTATGGCTACACCTTC
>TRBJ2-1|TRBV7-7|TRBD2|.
CASSLGLADAYNEQFF
TGTGCCAGCAGCCTGGGACTAGCGGACGCCTACAATGAGCAGTTCTTC
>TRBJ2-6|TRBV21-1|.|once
CASSGAEPPGANVLTF
TGTGCCAGCAGCGGAGCCGAGCCCCCTGGGGCCAACGTCCTGACTTTC
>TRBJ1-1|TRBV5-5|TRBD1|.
CASSRTGGNTEAFF
TGTGCCAGCAGCAGGACAGGGGGAAACACTGAAGCTTTCTTT
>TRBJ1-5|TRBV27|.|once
CASSFSYTGTSGQPQHF
TGTGCCAGCAGTTTCTCCTACACCGGGACATCAGGGCAGCCCCAGCATTTT
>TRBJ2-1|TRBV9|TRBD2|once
CASSVDSSGRPEQFF
TGTGCCAGCAGCGTAGATTCTAGCGGGAGACCTGAGCAGTTCTTC
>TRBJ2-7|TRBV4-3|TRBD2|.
CASSQDRGGNEQYF
TGCGCCAGCAGCCAAGATCGGGGGGGGAACGAGCAGTACTTC
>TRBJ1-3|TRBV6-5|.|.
CASQKVGITGNTIYF
TGTGCCAGCCAAAAAGTGGGGATTACGGGAAACACCATATATTTT
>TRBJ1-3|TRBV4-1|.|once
CASSQPRDVSGNTIYF
TGCGCCAGCAGCCAACCCAGGGATGTTTCTGGAAACACCATATATTTT
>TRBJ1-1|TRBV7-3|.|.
CASSPTNTGTEAFF
TGTGCCAGCAGTCCCACGAACACGGGCACTGAAGCTTTCTTT
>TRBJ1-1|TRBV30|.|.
CAWTRMNTEAFF
TGTGCCTGGACAAGGATGAACACTGAAGCTTTCTTT
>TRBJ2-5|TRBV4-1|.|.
CASSIPSAQETQYF
TGCGCCAGCAGCATCCCTAGCGCCCAAGAGACCCAGTACTTC
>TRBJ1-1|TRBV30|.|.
CAWTIGGGAEAFF
TGTGCCTGGACCATCGGCGGCGGCGCTGAAGCTTTCTTT
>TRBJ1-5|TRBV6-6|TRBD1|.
CASSLLGQGFF
TGTGCCAGCAGTTTGCTGGGACAGGGCTTTTTT
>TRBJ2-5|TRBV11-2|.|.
CASSLVGVKYQETQYF
TGTGCCAGCAGCTTAGTGGGCGTGAAGTACCAAGAGACCCAGTACTTC
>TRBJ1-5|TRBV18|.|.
CASPRAGWGNQPQHF
TGTGCCAGCCCCAGGGCAGGTTGGGGCAATCAGCCCCAGCATTTT
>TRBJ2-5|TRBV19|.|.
CASPGGREGGQETQYF
TGTGCCTCCCCCGGGGGTAGGGAGGGGGGGCAAGAGACCCAGTACTTC
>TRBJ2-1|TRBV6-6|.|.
CASSYPDQKDNEQFF
TGTGCCAGCAGTTACCCGGACCAGAAGGACAATGAGCAGTTCTTC